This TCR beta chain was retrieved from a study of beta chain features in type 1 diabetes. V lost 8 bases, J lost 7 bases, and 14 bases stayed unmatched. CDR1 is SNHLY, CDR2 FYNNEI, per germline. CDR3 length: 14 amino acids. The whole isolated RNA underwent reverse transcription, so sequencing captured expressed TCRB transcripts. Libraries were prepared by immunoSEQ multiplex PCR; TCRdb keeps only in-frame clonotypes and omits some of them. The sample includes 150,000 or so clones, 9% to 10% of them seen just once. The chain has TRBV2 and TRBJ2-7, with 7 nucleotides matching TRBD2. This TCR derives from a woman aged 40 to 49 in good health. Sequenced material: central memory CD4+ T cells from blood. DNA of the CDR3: TGTGCCAGCCAGCTCTCCGACCGGGGAGGGGAGCAGTACTTC. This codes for CASQLSDRGGEQYF.